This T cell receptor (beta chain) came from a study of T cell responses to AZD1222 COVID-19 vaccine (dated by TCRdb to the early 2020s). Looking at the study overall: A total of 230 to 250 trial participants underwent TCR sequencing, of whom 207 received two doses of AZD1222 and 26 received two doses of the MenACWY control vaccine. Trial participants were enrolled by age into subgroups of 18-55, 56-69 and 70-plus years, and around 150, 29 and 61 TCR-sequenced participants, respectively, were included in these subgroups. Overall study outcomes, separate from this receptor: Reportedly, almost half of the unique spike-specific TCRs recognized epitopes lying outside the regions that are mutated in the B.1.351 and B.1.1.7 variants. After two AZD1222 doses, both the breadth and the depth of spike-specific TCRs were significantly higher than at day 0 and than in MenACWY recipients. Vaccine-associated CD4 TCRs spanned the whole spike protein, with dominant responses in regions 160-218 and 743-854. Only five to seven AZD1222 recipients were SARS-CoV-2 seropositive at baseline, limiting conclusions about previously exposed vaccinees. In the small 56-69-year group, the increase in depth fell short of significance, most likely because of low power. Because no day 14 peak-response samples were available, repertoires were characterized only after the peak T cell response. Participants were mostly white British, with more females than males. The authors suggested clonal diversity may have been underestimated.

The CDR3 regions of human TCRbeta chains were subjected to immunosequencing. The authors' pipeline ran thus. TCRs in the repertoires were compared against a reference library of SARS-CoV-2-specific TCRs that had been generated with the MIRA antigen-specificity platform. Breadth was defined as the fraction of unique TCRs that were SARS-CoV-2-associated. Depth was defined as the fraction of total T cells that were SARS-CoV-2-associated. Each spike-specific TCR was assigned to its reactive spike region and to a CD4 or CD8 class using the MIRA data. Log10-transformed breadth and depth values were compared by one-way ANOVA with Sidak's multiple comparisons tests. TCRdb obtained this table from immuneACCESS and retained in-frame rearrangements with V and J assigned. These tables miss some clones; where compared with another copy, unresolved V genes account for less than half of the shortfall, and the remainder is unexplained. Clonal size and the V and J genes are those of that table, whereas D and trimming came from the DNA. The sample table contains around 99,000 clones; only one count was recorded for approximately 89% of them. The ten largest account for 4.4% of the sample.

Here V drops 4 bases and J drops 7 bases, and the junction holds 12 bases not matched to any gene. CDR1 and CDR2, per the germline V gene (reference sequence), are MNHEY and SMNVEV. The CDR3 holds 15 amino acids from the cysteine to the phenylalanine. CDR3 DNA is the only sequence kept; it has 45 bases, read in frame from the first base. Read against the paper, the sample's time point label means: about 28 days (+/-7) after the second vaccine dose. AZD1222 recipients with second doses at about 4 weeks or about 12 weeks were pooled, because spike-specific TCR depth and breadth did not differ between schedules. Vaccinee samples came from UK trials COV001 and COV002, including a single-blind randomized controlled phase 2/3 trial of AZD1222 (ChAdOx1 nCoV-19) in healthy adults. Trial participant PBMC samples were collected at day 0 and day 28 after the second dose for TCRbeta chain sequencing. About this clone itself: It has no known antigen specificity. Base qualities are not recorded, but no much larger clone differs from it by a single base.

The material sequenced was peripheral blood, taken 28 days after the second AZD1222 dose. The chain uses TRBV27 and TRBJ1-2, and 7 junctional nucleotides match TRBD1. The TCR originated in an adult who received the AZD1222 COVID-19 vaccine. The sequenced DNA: TGTGCCAGCAGTTCCGAACAGGGGCGCCCCCTTGGCTACACCTTC. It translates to CASSSEQGRPLGYTF.